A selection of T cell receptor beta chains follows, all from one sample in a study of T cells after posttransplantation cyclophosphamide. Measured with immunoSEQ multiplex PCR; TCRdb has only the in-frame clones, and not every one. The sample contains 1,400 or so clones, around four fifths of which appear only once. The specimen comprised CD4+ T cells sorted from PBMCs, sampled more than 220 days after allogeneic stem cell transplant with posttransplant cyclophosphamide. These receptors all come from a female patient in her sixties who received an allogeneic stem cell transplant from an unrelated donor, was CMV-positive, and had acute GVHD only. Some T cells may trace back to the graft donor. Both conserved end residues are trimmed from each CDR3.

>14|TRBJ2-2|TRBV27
ASSRDRRINTGELF
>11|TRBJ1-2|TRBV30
AWSVSGQGDYT
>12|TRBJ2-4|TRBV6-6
ASRPGTGVNIQY
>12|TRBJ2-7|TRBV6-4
ASSGRGLSYEQY
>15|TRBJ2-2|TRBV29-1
SARPGLAGAGTGELF
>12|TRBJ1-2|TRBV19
ASRPATGNYGYT
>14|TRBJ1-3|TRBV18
ASSPPGQRSGNTIY
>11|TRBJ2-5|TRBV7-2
ASSLRGLETQY
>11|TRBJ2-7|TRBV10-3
AISEMTGDEQY
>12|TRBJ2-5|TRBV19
ASSMHDGLGTQY
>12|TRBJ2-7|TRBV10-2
ASSLGQFSYEQY
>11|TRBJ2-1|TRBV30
AWSDSLAKKQF
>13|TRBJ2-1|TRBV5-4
ASSSGQGNRYEQF
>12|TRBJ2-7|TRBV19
ASRPSGTSYEQY
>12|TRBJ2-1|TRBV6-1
ASSRDRGANEQF
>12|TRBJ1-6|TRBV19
ASSIPSYNSPLH
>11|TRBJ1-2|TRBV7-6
ASSLAQGYGYT
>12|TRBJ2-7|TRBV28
ASRTGTGYHEQY
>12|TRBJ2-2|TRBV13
ASRTLTGTGELF
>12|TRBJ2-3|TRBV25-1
ASREQGAGDTQY
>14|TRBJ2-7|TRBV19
ASSMSKGLAIYEQY
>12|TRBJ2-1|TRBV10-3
AISEFTSGTYQF
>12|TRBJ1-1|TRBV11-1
ASSLGQGFTEAF
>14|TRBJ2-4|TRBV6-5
ASSSHRLRGGYIQY
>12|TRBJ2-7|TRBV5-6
ASSLGTATYEQY
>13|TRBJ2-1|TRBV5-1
ASSFVGTGNNEQF
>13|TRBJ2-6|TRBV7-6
ASSLTSSGANVLT
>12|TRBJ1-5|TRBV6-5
ASSRDRVDQPQH
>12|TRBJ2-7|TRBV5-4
ASSSRGISYEQY
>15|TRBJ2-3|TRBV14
ASSQDRVSGNTDTQY
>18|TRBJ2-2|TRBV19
ASSIHSRGPGKTNTGELF
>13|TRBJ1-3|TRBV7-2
ASSLGPQAGNTIY
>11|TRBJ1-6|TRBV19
ATGQQGGSPLH